These T cell receptor beta chains were read from a single sample in a study of technical replicates of blood from a few donors. Profiling relied on immunoSEQ multiplex PCR, and the TCRdb table lists in-frame clones only, not all of them. The data show almost 70,000 clones, around nine tenths seen once. The material sequenced was PBMCs. These receptors originate from a human donor in good health. Some clones in this sample may be carry-over from other donors' samples. CDR3s include the opening cysteine and the closing phenylalanine or tryptophan. D genes are given only for firm matches. For some rows the clone size is stated as once, few or many, or as a class when expanded; others skip it.

J: TRBJ1-4; D: NA; V: TRBV7-2; size: NA; CDR3: CASSLDRAEKLFF; DNA: TGTGCCAGCAGCTTAGACAGAGCTGAAAAACTGTTTTTT
J: TRBJ2-2; D: NA; V: TRBV7-6; size: NA; CDR3: CASTRTINTGELFF; DNA: TGTGCCAGCACCAGGACTATCAACACCGGGGAGCTGTTTTTT
J: TRBJ1-6; D: NA; V: TRBV2; size: few; CDR3: CASRGGRGRPNLGLHF; DNA: TGTGCCAGCAGGGGAGGCCGGGGACGCCCGAATTTAGGCCTCCACTTT
J: TRBJ1-5; D: NA; V: TRBV6-5; size: NA; CDR3: CASSLHGGSNQPQHF; DNA: TGTGCCAGCAGTCTTCACGGGGGGAGCAATCAGCCCCAGCATTTT
J: TRBJ1-2; D: NA; V: TRBV21-1; size: NA; CDR3: CATPYRLYGYTF; DNA: TGTGCCACCCCGTACCGACTTTATGGCTACACCTTC
J: TRBJ2-1; D: TRBD2; V: TRBV4-1; size: NA; CDR3: CASSHLAGGYNEQFF; DNA: TGCGCCAGCAGCCATTTAGCGGGAGGCTACAATGAGCAGTTCTTC
J: TRBJ2-3; D: TRBD2; V: TRBV19; size: NA; CDR3: CASSLTSGIGTQYF; DNA: TGTGCCAGTAGCCTTACTAGCGGGATCGGTACGCAGTATTTT
J: TRBJ1-2; D: TRBD1; V: TRBV11-2; size: NA; CDR3: CASSSDRRNYGYTF; DNA: TGTGCCAGCAGCTCGGACAGGCGTAACTATGGCTACACCTTC
J: TRBJ2-7; D: TRBD1; V: TRBV5-1; size: NA; CDR3: CASSFDRGIYEQYF; DNA: TGCGCCAGCAGCTTCGACAGGGGAATTTACGAGCAGTACTTC
J: TRBJ1-5; D: TRBD1; V: TRBV6-6; size: NA; CDR3: CASSYQGANQPQHF; DNA: TGTGCCAGCAGTTACCAGGGGGCTAATCAGCCCCAGCATTTT
J: TRBJ2-1; D: NA; V: TRBV19; size: NA; CDR3: CASSSSVYNEQFF; DNA: TGTGCCAGTAGTTCTAGCGTCTACAATGAGCAGTTCTTC
J: TRBJ1-5; D: TRBD1; V: TRBV28; size: NA; CDR3: CASSGTGGIYQPQHF; DNA: TGTGCCAGCAGTGGGACAGGGGGCATCTATCAGCCCCAGCATTTT
J: TRBJ2-1; D: TRBD2; V: TRBV7-6; size: NA; CDR3: CASSLRLAGLNEQFF; DNA: TGTGCCAGCAGCTTAAGGCTAGCGGGACTCAATGAGCAGTTCTTC
J: TRBJ1-4; D: NA; V: TRBV2; size: NA; CDR3: CASRGRIDEKLFF; DNA: TGTGCCAGCAGAGGGAGAATAGATGAAAAACTGTTTTTT
J: TRBJ2-1; D: NA; V: TRBV7-2; size: NA; CDR3: CASSLGPGNEQFF; DNA: TGTGCCAGCAGCTTGGGCCCTGGGAATGAGCAGTTCTTC
J: TRBJ1-4; D: NA; V: TRBV11-2; size: NA; CDR3: CASSLEQFATNEKLFF; DNA: TGTGCCAGCAGCTTAGAGCAGTTTGCAACTAATGAAAAACTGTTTTTT
J: TRBJ2-3; D: TRBD2; V: TRBV10-1; size: NA; CDR3: CASSHRTSESTDTQYF; DNA: TGCGCCAGCAGTCACCGGACTAGTGAGAGCACAGATACGCAGTATTTT
J: TRBJ1-3; D: NA; V: TRBV7-2; size: NA; CDR3: CASSLRRVQGSSGNTIYF; DNA: TGTGCCAGCAGCCTTCGTAGGGTCCAGGGGAGCTCTGGAAACACCATATATTTT
J: TRBJ2-2; D: NA; V: TRBV13; size: NA; CDR3: CASSYGGQSINTGELFF; DNA: TGTGCCAGCAGCTACGGCGGACAGTCTATTAACACCGGGGAGCTGTTTTTT
J: TRBJ2-1; D: TRBD1; V: TRBV5-4; size: NA; CDR3: CASGWDRAFSNEQFF; DNA: TGTGCCAGCGGCTGGGACAGGGCTTTTTCCAATGAGCAGTTCTTC
J: TRBJ1-2; D: TRBD1; V: TRBV5-5; size: NA; CDR3: CASSLQGAGYGYTF; DNA: TGTGCCAGCAGCTTACAGGGGGCTGGCTATGGCTACACCTTC
J: TRBJ1-5; D: NA; V: TRBV19; size: NA; CDR3: CASSMRGNQPQHF; DNA: TGTGCCAGCAGTATGCGGGGCAATCAGCCCCAGCATTTT
J: TRBJ2-7; D: NA; V: TRBV4-2; size: NA; CDR3: CASSQDRASASYEQYF; DNA: TGTGCCAGCAGCCAAGATAGGGCTAGCGCCTCCTACGAGCAGTACTTC